Shown below are 15 T cell receptor beta chains from a single sample sequenced in a study of T cells in Graves' hyperthyroidism and ophthalmopathy. TCR beta CDR3 sequences were amplified from RNA transcripts. Primed by the HTBI set, a first-round RT-PCR was run on the TCR CDR3. TCRdb itself ran the multiplex PCR reads through MiXCR, one entry per CDR3 protein. The sample yields 200,000 to 250,000 distinct CDR3 sequences, roughly 15% seen once. Material: blood. These receptors were taken from a woman between 18 and 29 years old with Graves' ophthalmopathy.

A note on this clonotype: A clone one base away is much larger, so this may be a read error. V is TRBV29-1 and J is TRBJ2-1; TRBD2 matches at 12 bases. With 6 bases clipped from V and 8 bases from J, the junction kept 14 bases outside the gene matches. Per germline, CDR1 SQVTM and CDR2 ANQGSEA. The CDR3 sequence is 16 residues long. The CDR3 coding sequence is TGCAGCGTCTCCTACCCCGGGACTAGCGGGTACTATGAGCAGTTCTTC. It is translated as CSVSYPGTSGYYEQFF.

This clonotype was seen ten or more times. The chain joins TRBV24-1 to TRBJ2-7, with 9 bases fitting TRBD1. V gave up 3 bases and J gave up 4 bases; unmatched junction bases: 6. Germline CDR1 reads KGHDR; CDR2 reads SFDVKD. This CDR3 is 15 amino acids long. CDR3 sequence (DNA): TGTGCCACCAGTGATACCCCCGACAGGGGGTACGAGCAGTACTTC. Its protein is CATSDTPDRGYEQYF.

This clonotype was recorded a few times. The chain recombines TRBV12-3 or TRBV12-4 with TRBJ2-2, with TRBD1 matching 8 bases. This CDR3 contains 16 residues. Unmatched junction bases numbered 10, after V lost 5 bases and J lost 5 bases. DNA of the CDR3: TGTGCCAGCAGTCCGGGACAGGTTAGGGAAACCGGGGAGCTGTTTTTT. It codes for CASSPGQVRETGELFF.

This clonotype showed up just a few times. This chain links TRBV6-1 with TRBJ2-1; TRBD2 matches 8 bases. The CDR3 has 14 residues. Germline loops: CDR1 MNHNS, CDR2 SASEGT. Trimming took 5 bases from V and 12 from J; bases not matched to a gene: 12. DNA of the CDR3: TGTGCCAGCAGTTATGCGCTAGCGGGTAGGGGGCAGTTCTTC. Its translation is CASSYALAGRGQFF.

This clonotype was detected many times. The chain carries TRBV2 and TRBJ2-1, with no clear D. The CDR3 runs to 16 residues. Germline V lookup: CDR1 SNHLY, CDR2 FYNNEI. The V end lost 3 bases, the J end lost 0 bases, and 12 bases lay between the germline ends. The CDR3 sequence is CASSDVSSSSYNEQFF. Here the CDR3 DNA reads TGTGCCAGCAGTGACGTTTCGAGTTCCTCCTACAATGAGCAGTTCTTC.

This clonotype has at least ten counts. The chain has TRBV19 and TRBJ2-5; TRBD2 aligns across 8 bases. Trimming cost V 6 bases and J 2 bases; bases outside gene matches: 2. Germline V gene lookup returns CDR1 LNHDA and CDR2 SQIVND (reference sequence). The CDR3 is 13 residues long. CDR3 in DNA: TGTGCCAGTAGCGGACTAGCACAAGAGACCCAGTACTTC. Translation gives CASSGLAQETQYF.

A remark on this clonotype: With a much larger clone just one base away, this may be a read error. Here the CDR3 reads CASSGDGDGHEQYF. In nucleotides, the CDR3 is TGTGCCAGCAGCGGGGACGGGGATGGACACGAGCAGTACTTC. The chain uses TRBV9 and TRBJ2-7; D may match TRBD1 or TRBD2 (5 bases each). Germline V gene lookup returns CDR1 SGDLS and CDR2 YYNGEE. CDR3 size: 14 residues. With 3 bases removed from V and 5 bases from J, the gap between germline ends came to 15 bases.

This clonotype was seen once. Just one base apart from a much larger clone, this may be a read error. The V and J genes are TRBV5-1 and TRBJ2-1; 10 bases match TRBD2. The germline V gene has CDR1 SGHRS and CDR2 YFSETQ. J gave up 6 bases and V 3 bases, and 3 bases lay outside the gene matches. The CDR3 totals 14 residues. The CDR3 spells CASSSSGGRNEQFF. The CDR3 bases are TGCGCCAGCAGCTCTAGCGGGGGACGCAATGAGCAGTTCTTC.

This clonotype was seen at least ten times. The genes are TRBV5-6 and TRBJ2-3; TRBD1 agrees at 12 bases. The trim removed 4 bases at V and 4 bases at J, leaving 16 bases unmatched. Germline V gene sequence: CDR1 SGHDT, CDR2 YYEEEE. CDR3 length: 19 residues. This CDR3 is CASSGTGTGGLFNADTQYF. CDR3 in DNA: TGTGCCAGCAGCGGAACCGGGACAGGGGGCTTGTTTAACGCAGATACGCAGTATTTT.

This clonotype was counted many times. The chain couples TRBV27 to TRBJ1-5, with D unresolved. This CDR3 comprises 16 residues. V lost 6 bases and J lost 2, with 17 bases in between. CDR1 is MNHEY and CDR2 is SMNVEV in the germline V gene (reference sequence). The CDR3 protein is CASRYMAGSGNQPQHF. CDR3 nucleotide sequence: TGTGCCAGCAGGTACATGGCAGGCTCGGGCAATCAGCCCCAGCATTTT.

This clonotype was observed at least ten times. This sequence joins TRBV29-1 and TRBJ1-1; perhaps TRBD1 as D (6 bases). V lost 7 bases and J lost 6, with 12 bases in between. CDR1 and CDR2 from the germline V gene are SQVTM and ANQGSEA. The CDR3 totals 11 residues. The CDR3 sequence: CSARAGAEAFF. Written as DNA, the CDR3 is TGCAGCGCCCGAGCAGGGGCTGAAGCTTTCTTT.

V is TRBV28 and J is TRBJ1-3, with D tentatively TRBD1 (6 bases). Germline CDR1 is MDHEN and CDR2 is SYDVKM. CDR3 length: 16 residues. Deletions cut 3 bases from V and 4 bases from J, with 16 bases between. The CDR3 is CASSFFLGGPGNTIYF. DNA of the CDR3: TGTGCCAGCAGTTTTTTCCTTGGGGGCCCGGGAAACACCATATATTTT.

This clonotype came up many times. The genes are TRBV12-3 or TRBV12-4 and TRBJ2-7; D ambiguous. Between the trimmed V and J ends, which lost 3 bases and 0 bases, there was a span of 9 bases. The CDR3 has 14 amino acids. Written as DNA, the CDR3 is TGTGCCAGCAGTTTCGACGGTCCCTCCTACGAGCAGTACTTC. This gives the protein CASSFDGPSYEQYF.

This clonotype was seen a few times. The chain carries TRBV25-1 and TRBJ2-1; 9 bases line up with TRBD2. CDR3 length equals 15 residues. Germline V gives CDR1 MGHDK, CDR2 SYGVNS. Trimming took 1 base from V and 5 from J; bases not matched to a gene: 3. CDR3 sequence reads: CASSEWGTSNNEQFF. The CDR3 DNA is TGTGCCAGCAGTGAATGGGGGACTAGCAACAATGAGCAGTTCTTC.

The rearrangement joins TRBV12-3 or TRBV12-4 to TRBJ2-5, with 9 nucleotides matching TRBD2. CDR3 length: 14 amino acids. With V trimmed by 5 bases and J by 2 bases, 3 bases remained unmatched. The CDR3 DNA reads TGTGCCAGCAGTGCCACTAGCGGGCAAGAGACCCAGTACTTC. It yields the protein CASSATSGQETQYF.